This T cell receptor (beta chain) was observed in a study of Graves' ophthalmopathy and Graves' hyperthyroidism. Study-level background: Before any treatment was given, at initial diagnosis, peripheral blood was collected.

Physicians reached a diagnosis by relying on clinical symptoms, serum thyroxine, TRAb, thyroid ultrasound and orbital computed tomography. With respect to this clonotype: Its antigen is currently unknown.

Study results and caveats: Detection in blood was also observed for most expanded thyroid clonotypes above 0.001 frequency. Ophthalmopathy progression was predicted by the model at less than 71% sensitivity and approximately 72% specificity.

Transcripts of RNA were the source for amplifying TCR beta CDR3 regions. HTBI-primed RT-PCR formed the first round, and a multiplex PCR formed the second. TCRdb reprocessed the multiplex PCR reads via MiXCR and lists one record per CDR3 protein. The sample lists 650,000 to 900,000 distinct CDR3 sequences, 35% to 50% seen once, with approximately 43% in the top ten. The length of the CDR3 is 13 residues. CDR1 and CDR2 (germline): DFQATT, SNEGSKA (reference sequence). Trimming removed 6 bases at V and 0 bases at J, with 11 bases between. The sample was peripheral blood. The chain recombines TRBV20-1 with TRBJ1-1; tentative D call: TRBD1 (6 bases). The receptor's source is an adult man with Graves' ophthalmopathy. CDR3 in amino acids: CSARQGLNTEAFF. CDR3 coding DNA: TGCAGTGCCCGGCAGGGGCTGAACACTGAAGCTTTCTTT.